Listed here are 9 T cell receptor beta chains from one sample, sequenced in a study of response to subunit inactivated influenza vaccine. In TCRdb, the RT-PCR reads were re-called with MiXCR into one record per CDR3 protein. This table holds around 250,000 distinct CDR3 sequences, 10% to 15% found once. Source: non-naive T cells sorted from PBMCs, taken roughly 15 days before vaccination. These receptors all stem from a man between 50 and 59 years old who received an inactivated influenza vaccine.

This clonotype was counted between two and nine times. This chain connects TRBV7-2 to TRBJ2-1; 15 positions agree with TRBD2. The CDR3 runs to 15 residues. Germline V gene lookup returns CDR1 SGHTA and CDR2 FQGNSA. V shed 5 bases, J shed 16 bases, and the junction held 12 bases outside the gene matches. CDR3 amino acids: CASSTGTSGGTEDFF. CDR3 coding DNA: TGTGCCAGCAGCACCGGGACTAGCGGGGGGACCGAGGATTTCTTC.

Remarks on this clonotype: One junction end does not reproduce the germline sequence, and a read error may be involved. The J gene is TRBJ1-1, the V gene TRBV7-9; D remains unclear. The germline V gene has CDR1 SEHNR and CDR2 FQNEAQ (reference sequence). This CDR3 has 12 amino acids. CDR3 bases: TGTGCCAGCAGCTTCGGGAACGCTGAAGCTTTCTTT. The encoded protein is CASSFGNAEAFF. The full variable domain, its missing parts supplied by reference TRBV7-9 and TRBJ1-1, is DTGVSQNPRHKITKRGQNVTFRCDPISEHNRLYWYRQTLGQGPEFLTYFQNEAQLEKSRLLSDRFSAERPKGSFSTLEIQRTEQGDSAMYLCASSFGNAEAFFGQGTRLTVV.

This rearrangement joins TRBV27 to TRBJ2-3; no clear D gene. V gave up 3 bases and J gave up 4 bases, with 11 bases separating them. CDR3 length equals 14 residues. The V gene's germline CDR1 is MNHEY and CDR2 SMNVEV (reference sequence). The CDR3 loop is CASSFLARADTQYF. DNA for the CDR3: TGTGCCAGCAGTTTCCTGGCCCGCGCAGATACGCAGTATTTT.

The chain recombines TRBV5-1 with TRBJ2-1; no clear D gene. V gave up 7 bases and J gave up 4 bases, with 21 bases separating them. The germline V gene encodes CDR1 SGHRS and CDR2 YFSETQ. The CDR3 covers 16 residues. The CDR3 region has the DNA TGCGCCAGCTGCGAATTCGCAGGATCTTCTTACAATGAGCAGTTCTTC. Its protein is CASCEFAGSSYNEQFF.

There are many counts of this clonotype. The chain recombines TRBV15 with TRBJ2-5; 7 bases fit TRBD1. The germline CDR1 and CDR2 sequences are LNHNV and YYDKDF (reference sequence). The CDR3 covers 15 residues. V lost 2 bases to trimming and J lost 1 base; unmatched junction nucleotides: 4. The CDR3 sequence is CATSRSDRAQETQYF. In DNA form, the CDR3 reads TGTGCCACCAGCAGAAGCGACAGGGCCCAAGAGACCCAGTACTTC.

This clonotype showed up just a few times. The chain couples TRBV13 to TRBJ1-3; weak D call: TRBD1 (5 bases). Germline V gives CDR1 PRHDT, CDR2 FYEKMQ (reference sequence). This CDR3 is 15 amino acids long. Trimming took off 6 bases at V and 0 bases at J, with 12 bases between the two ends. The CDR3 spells CASRPGPISGNTIYF. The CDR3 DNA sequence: TGTGCCAGCAGGCCGGGACCCATCTCTGGAAACACCATATATTTT.

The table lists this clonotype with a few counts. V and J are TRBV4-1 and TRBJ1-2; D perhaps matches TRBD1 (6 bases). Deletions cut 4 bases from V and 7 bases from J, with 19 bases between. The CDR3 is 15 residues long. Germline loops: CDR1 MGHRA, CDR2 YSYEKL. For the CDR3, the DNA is TGCGCCAGCAGCCGTTACTGGGGGCAGCCGGTTGGCTACACCTTC. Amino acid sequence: CASSRYWGQPVGYTF.

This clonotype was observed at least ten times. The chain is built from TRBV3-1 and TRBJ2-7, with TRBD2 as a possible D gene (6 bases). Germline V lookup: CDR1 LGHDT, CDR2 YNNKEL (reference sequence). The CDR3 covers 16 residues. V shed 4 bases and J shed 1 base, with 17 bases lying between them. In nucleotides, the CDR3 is TGTGCCAGCAGCCCCCGGGGTAGCGGACCTTCCTACGAGCAGTACTTC. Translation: CASSPRGSGPSYEQYF.

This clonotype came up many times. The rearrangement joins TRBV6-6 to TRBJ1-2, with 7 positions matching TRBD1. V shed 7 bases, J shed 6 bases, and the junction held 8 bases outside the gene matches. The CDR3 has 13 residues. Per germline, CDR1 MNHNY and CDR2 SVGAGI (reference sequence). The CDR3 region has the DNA TGTGCCAGCACCGACCGAGGGGGCGATGGCTACACCTTC. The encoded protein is CASTDRGGDGYTF.